The sequence of this TCR beta chain was determined in a study of a mutant IDH1 vaccine in newly diagnosed glioma. Study information: Before enrollment, patients got radiotherapy alone, temozolomide alone, or mostly the combination.

Only in-frame clones appear in the TCRdb table, and some are missing; sequencing was by immunoSEQ multiplex PCR. Of about 36,000 clones in the sample, around 81% were seen once. About this clone itself: Its antigen is as yet unknown.

Described time point: week 5, during vaccination. Vaccine doses each comprised 300 ug of mutant IDH1 20-mer peptide, with topical imiquimod. The sample consisted of PBMCs, taken from a glioma patient whose treatment included an IDH1 peptide vaccine. This sequence was found in a man aged 50-60 years with glioma.

The CDR3 here is CASAPGDVGVGTQYF. DNA for the CDR3: TGCGCCAGCGCCCCTGGGGACGTGGGGGTTGGGACCCAGTACTTC. The rearrangement joins TRBV5-1 to TRBJ2-5, with D perhaps TRBD1 or TRBD2 (5 bases each). The CDR3 runs to 15 residues. V lost 7 bases and J 7 bases, leaving 23 bases between the germline ends. Germline V gene data show CDR1 as SGHRS and CDR2 as YFSETQ.